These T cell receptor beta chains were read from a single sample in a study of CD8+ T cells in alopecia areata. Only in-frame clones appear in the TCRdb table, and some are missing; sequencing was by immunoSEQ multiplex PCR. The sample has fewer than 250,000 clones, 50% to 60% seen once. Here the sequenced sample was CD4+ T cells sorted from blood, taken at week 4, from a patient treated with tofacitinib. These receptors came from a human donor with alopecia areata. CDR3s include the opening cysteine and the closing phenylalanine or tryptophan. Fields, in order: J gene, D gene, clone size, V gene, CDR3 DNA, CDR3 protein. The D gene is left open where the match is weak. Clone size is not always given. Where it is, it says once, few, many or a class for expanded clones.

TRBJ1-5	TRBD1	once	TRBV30	TGTGCCTGGAGCCGGGACAGGGTAGTTGCCAATCAGCCCCAGCATTTT	CAWSRDRVVANQPQHF
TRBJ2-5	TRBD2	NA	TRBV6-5	TGTGCCAGCAGTCCCCATGCGGGGGGCGGTGACTTC	CASSPHAGGGDF
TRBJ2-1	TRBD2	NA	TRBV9	TGTGCCAGCAGCGCTCTTCCTAGCGGGAGTTTAGGTCACAATGAGCAGTTCTTC	CASSALPSGSLGHNEQFF
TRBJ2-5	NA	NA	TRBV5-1	TGCGCCAGCAGCTTGGTTGCGCAACAAGAGACCCAGTACTTC	CASSLVAQQETQYF
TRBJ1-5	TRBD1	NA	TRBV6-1	TGTGCCAGCAGCCGGGACAGGGGGCTTCAGCCCCAGCATTTT	CASSRDRGLQPQHF
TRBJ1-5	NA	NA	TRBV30	TGTGCCTGGAGTGTTGGGCCCTTGGGGAATCAGCCCCAGCATTTT	CAWSVGPLGNQPQHF
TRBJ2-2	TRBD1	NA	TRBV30	TGTGCCTGGAGGGACAGGGCGAACACCGGGGAGCTGTTTTTT	CAWRDRANTGELFF
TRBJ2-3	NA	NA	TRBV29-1	TGCAGCGTTGTTGGACACAGCACAGATACGCAGTATTTT	CSVVGHSTDTQYF
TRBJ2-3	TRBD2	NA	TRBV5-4	TGTGCCAGCAGCTCAGCGGGAGGGGACACAGATACGCAGTATTTT	CASSSAGGDTDTQYF
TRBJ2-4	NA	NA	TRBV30	TGTGCCTGGAGTTTAACAGGGAAGGCCAAAAACATTCAGTACTTC	CAWSLTGKAKNIQYF
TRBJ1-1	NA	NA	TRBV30	TGTGCCTGGAGCTCAGGGGTAAGCGGAGCTTTCTTT	CAWSSGVSGAFF
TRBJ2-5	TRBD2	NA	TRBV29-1	TGCAGCGTTGAGGTTCGCGGGAGGGAGACCCAGTACTTC	CSVEVRGRETQYF
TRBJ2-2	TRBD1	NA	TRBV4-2	TGTGCCAGCAGCCTTCCAGGGGGGAACACCGGGGAGCTGTTTTTT	CASSLPGGNTGELFF
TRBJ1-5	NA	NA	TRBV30	TGTGCCTGGAGTGTAGGGTTTGGCAATCAGCCCCAGCATTTT	CAWSVGFGNQPQHF
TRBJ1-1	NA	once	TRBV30	TGTGCCTGGGGCCCAGGGGTGAACACTGAAGCTTTCTTT	CAWGPGVNTEAFF
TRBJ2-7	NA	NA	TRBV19	TGTGCCAGTAGTACCGGGACAAGGAGCGAGCAGTACTTC	CASSTGTRSEQYF
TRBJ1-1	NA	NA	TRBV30	TGTGCCTGGAGAGCAAGCATGAACACTGAAGCTTTCTTT	CAWRASMNTEAFF
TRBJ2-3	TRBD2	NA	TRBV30	TGTGCCTGGACTAGCGGGAGTTCGGTGGGAGGCACAGATACGCAGTATTTT	CAWTSGSSVGGTDTQYF
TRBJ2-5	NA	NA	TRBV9	TGTGCCAGCAGCGCCCTCGGGGGAAGGGAGACCCAGTACTTC	CASSALGGRETQYF
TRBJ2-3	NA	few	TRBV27	TGTGCCAGCAGTTCCAGGCTCCTCACAGATACGCAGTATTTT	CASSSRLLTDTQYF
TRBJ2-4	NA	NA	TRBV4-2	TGTGCCAGCAGCACGGGACTAGCCAAAAACATTCAGTACTTC	CASSTGLAKNIQYF
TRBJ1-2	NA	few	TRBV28	TGTGCCAGCAGTGGTATTAACTATGGCTACACCTTC	CASSGINYGYTF
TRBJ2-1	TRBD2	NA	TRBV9	TGTGCCAGCAGCGTAGGTCTAGCGGGGGACAATGAGCAGTTCTTC	CASSVGLAGDNEQFF
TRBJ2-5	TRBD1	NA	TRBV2	TGTGCCAGCAGAGCCGGGACAGGGATACAAGAGACCCAGTACTTC	CASRAGTGIQETQYF